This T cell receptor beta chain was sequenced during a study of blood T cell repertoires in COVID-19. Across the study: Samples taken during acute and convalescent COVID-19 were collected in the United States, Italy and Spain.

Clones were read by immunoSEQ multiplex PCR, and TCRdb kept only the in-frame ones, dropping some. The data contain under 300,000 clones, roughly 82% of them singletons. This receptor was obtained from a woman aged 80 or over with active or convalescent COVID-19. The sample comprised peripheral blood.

The DNA of the CDR3 is TGTGCCAGCAGCTCCCCCGGGACAGGGTCCTATGGCTACACCTTC. Its protein product is CASSSPGTGSYGYTF. The genes are TRBV5-4 and TRBJ1-2; 9 bases are shared with TRBD1. In germline, CDR1 is SGHNT, CDR2 YYREEE (reference sequence). The CDR3 consists of 15 residues. After removal of 3 bases from V and 4 bases from J, the junction contained 7 bases not matched to a gene.